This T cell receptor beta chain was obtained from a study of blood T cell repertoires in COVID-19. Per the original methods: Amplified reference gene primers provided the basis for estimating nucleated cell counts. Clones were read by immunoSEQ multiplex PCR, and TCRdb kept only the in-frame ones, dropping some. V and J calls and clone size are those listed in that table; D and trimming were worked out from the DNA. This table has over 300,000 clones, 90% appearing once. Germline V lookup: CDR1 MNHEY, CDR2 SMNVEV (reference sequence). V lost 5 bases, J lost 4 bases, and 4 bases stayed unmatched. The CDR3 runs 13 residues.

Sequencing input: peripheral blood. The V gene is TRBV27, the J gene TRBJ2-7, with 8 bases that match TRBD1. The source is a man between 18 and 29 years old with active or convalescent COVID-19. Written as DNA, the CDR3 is TGTGCCAGCAGTCGGACAGGGATTTACGAGCAGTACTTC. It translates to CASSRTGIYEQYF.